This TCR beta chain was recovered during a study of blood T cell repertoires in COVID-19. Study-wide context: Both acute and convalescent COVID-19 samples were obtained from the United States, Italy and Spain. The analysed material was cDNA or gDNA that came from T cells, B-cell-depleted T cells, or PBMCs.

There are 20 residues in the CDR3. V lost 1 base to trimming and J lost 7 bases, with 29 bases between them. Germline lookup yields CDR1 LGHNA and CDR2 YNFKEQ. Source study methods: For nucleated cells, counts were estimated from reference gene primer amplification. Produced via immunoSEQ multiplex PCR; TCRdb's table is partial and in-frame only. The D gene and trimming were derived from the DNA, and the V and J assignments and clone size from that table. The sample has 200,000 or so clones, 70% to 90% seen once. Sequencing input: peripheral blood. The clonotype comes from a woman aged 70-85 years with acute or convalescent COVID-19. V gene TRBV4-2 combines with J gene TRBJ2-1; a possible D gene is TRBD2 (6 bases). The CDR3 nucleotides are TGTGCCAGCAGCCAAGTCGACCTAGCGCAATCATCGGGCGGGGAAAATGAGCAGTTCTTC. Encoded protein: CASSQVDLAQSSGGENEQFF.